This T cell receptor (beta chain) was identified during a study of blood T cell repertoires in COVID-19. The wider study: The analysed material was cDNA or gDNA that came from T cells, B-cell-depleted T cells, or PBMCs.

The method was immunoSEQ multiplex PCR; TCRdb's version includes in-frame clones alone and lacks a portion of them. The sample shows roughly 430,000 clones, nearly 90% of them seen only once. This clone has a single count. Between the trimmed V and J ends, which lost 2 bases and 1 base, there was a span of 12 bases. The CDR3 is 15 amino acids. Germline values: CDR1 SGHTS, CDR2 YDEGEE. Individuals drawn from 24 US areas were roughly 18 to 100 years old. This rearrangement joins TRBV5-8 to TRBJ1-1, with D possibly TRBD1 on 5 matching bases. Sample: PBMCs or T cells enriched from blood (not recorded which). This receptor was taken from a middle-aged woman with acute COVID-19. The CDR3 reads CASSFLPDRNTEAFF. CDR3 sequence (DNA): TGTGCCAGCAGCTTCCTTCCTGACAGGAACACTGAAGCTTTCTTT.